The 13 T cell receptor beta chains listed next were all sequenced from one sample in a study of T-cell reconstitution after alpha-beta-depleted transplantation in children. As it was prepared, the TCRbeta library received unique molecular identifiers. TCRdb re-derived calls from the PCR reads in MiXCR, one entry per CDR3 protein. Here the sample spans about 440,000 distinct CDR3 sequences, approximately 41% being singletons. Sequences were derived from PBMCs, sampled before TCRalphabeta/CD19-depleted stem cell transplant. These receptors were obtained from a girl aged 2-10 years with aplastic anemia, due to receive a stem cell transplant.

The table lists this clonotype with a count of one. CDR3 residues: CASSPTGTPEAFF. The DNA for the CDR3 is TGTGCCAGCAGTCCAACAGGGACCCCTGAAGCTTTCTTT. This chain uses TRBV6-6 with TRBJ1-1; D may be TRBD1 (6 bases). V gave up 5 bases and J gave up 6 bases, with 13 bases separating them. The CDR3 consists of 13 residues. The germline gives CDR1 MNHNY, CDR2 SVGAGI (reference sequence).

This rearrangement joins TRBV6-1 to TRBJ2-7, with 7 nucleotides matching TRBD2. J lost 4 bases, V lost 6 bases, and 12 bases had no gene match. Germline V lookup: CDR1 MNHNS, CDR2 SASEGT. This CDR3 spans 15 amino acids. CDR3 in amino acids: CASSPKRGPSYEQYF. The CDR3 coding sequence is TGTGCCAGCAGCCCAAAGCGGGGACCCTCTTACGAGCAGTACTTC.

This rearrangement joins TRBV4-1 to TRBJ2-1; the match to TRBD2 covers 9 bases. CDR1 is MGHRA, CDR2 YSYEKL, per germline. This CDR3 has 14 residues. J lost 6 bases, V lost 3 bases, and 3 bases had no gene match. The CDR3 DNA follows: TGCGCCAGCAGCCAGGGGGGACTAGCCAATGAGCAGTTCTTC. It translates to CASSQGGLANEQFF.

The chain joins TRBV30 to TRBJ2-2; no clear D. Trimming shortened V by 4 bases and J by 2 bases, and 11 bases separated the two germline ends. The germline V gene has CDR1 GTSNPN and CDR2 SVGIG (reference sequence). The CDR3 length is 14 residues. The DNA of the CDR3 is TGTGCCTGGAAAGAAGGGATTAACACCGGGGAGCTGTTTTTT. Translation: CAWKEGINTGELFF.

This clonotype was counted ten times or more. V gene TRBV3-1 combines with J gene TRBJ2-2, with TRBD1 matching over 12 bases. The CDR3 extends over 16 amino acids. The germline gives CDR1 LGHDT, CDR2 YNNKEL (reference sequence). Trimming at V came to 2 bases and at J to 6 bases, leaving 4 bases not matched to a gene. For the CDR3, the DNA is TGTGCCAGCAGCCAACCGGGACAGGGGGCGTCCGGGGAGCTGTTTTTT. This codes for CASSQPGQGASGELFF.

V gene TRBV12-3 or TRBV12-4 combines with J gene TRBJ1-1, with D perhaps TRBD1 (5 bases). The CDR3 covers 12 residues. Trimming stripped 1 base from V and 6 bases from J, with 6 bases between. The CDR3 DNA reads TGTGCCAGCAGTTTAGGAGGGGCTGAAGCTTTCTTT. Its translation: CASSLGGAEAFF.

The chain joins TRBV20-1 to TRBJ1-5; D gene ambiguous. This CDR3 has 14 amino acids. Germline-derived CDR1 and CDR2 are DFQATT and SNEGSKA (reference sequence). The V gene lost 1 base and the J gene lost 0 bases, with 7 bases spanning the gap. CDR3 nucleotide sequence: TGCAGTGCTAGAGGCGCTTATAGCAATCAGCCCCAGCATTTT. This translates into CSARGAYSNQPQHF.

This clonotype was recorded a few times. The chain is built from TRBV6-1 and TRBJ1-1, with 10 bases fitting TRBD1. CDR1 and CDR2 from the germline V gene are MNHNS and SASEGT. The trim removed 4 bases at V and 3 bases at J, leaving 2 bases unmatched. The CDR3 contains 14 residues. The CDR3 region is CASSGQGAHTEAFF. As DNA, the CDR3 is TGTGCCAGCAGTGGACAGGGGGCTCACACTGAAGCTTTCTTT.

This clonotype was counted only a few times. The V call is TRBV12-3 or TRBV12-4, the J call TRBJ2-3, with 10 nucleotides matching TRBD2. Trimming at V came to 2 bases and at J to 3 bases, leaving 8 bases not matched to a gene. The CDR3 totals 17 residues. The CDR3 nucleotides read TGTGCCAGCAGTTTACGCTCTAGCGGGAGCGGGACAGATACGCAGTATTTT. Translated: CASSLRSSGSGTDTQYF.

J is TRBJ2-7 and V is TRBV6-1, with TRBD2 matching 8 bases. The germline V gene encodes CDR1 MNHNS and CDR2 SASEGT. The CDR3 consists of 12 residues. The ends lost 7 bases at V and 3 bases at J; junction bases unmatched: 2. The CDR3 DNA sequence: TGTGCCAGCATCAGCGGGGGCTACGAGCAGTACTTC. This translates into CASISGGYEQYF.

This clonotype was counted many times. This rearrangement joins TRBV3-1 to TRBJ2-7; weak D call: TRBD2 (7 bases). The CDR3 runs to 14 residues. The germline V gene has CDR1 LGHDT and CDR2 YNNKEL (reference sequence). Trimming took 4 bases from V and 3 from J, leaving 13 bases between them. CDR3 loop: CASSRRGGGYEQYF. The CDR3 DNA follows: TGTGCCAGCAGCCGACGAGGGGGGGGCTACGAGCAGTACTTC.

The CDR3 reads CASSLKGYTGELFF. CDR3 coding DNA: TGTGCCAGCAGCTTAAAGGGGTACACCGGGGAGCTGTTTTTT. The chain joins TRBV7-9 to TRBJ2-2; D perhaps matches TRBD1 (5 bases). This CDR3 has 14 residues. Germline V lookup: CDR1 SEHNR, CDR2 FQNEAQ (reference sequence). Trimming pared 2 bases from V and 3 bases from J, leaving 7 bases between.

CDR3 in amino acids: CASSGQWDRADTQYF. The CDR3, as DNA: TGTGCCAGCAGCGGCCAATGGGATAGGGCAGATACGCAGTATTTT. The chain has TRBV7-6 and TRBJ2-3; D uncertain. This CDR3 has 15 amino acids. CDR1 and CDR2 from the germline V gene are SGHVS and FNYEAQ. Trimming pared 5 bases from V and 4 bases from J, leaving 16 bases between.